The 5 T cell receptor beta chains presented below share a single source sample, sequenced in a study of Tregs in tolerant kidney transplant recipients. Here immunoSEQ multiplex PCR was the method, and the copy in TCRdb shows in-frame clones only, minus some. Of approximately 260,000 clones listed, roughly four fifths were seen once; the top ten hold less than 0.75%. The sequenced material came from CD4+ T cells from blood. All receptors derive from a human donor in good health.

CDR3 coding DNA: TGTGCCAGCAGTGCGTACAGCTCTGGAAACACCATATATTTT. Residues: CASSAYSSGNTIYF. The chain has TRBV25-1 and TRBJ1-3, with D uncertain. CDR3 length: 14 residues. V lost 4 bases and J 0 bases, leaving 7 bases between the germline ends. CDR1 is MGHDK, CDR2 SYGVNS, per germline.

The rearrangement uses TRBV6-1 and TRBJ2-1; the D is unclear. The CDR3 loop spans 13 amino acids. Germline assignment: CDR1 MNHNS and CDR2 SASEGT. Between the trimmed V and J ends, which lost 2 bases and 4 bases, there was a span of 6 bases. The CDR3 DNA reads as TGTGCCAGCAGTGAACCCGCATACAATGAGCAGTTCTTC. Protein sequence: CASSEPAYNEQFF.

The DNA for the CDR3 is TGTGCCAGCAGCTTTCCGGGACAGGGGCCGAATTCACCCCTCCACTTT. This gives the protein CASSFPGQGPNSPLHF. V gene TRBV11-1 combines with J gene TRBJ1-6; TRBD1 matches 10 bases. J lost 7 bases, V lost 3 bases, and 6 bases had no gene match. Germline V gives CDR1 SGHAT, CDR2 FQDESV (reference sequence). The CDR3 totals 16 residues.

V usage is TRBV4-1 and J usage is TRBJ2-7, with TRBD2 as a possible D gene (5 bases). Trimming left V 1 base short and J 3 bases short, with 16 bases between. This CDR3 has 16 residues. From germline, CDR1 is MGHRA and CDR2 YSYEKL. The DNA for the CDR3 is TGCGCCAGCAGCCAAGGAGGGATCAAGGGATACTACGAGCAGTACTTC. It specifies CASSQGGIKGYYEQYF.

The V and J genes are TRBV7-9 and TRBJ2-1; D perhaps matches TRBD1 (6 bases). CDR1 SEHNR and CDR2 FQNEAQ come from the germline V gene (reference sequence). The V end was cut by 6 bases, the J end by 1 base, with 10 bases between. The CDR3 is 14 amino acids. The CDR3 bases are TGTGCCAGCAGGTACACAGGGTCCTACAATGAGCAGTTCTTC. It specifies CASRYTGSYNEQFF.